What follows are 13 T cell receptor beta chains derived from one specimen sequenced in a study of OX40 agonist ivuxolimab in advanced cancers. Assay: immunoSEQ multiplex PCR; the TCRdb copy retains only in-frame clones and omits some. The data show about 75,000 clones, just over 85% seen once. The specimen was CD4+ or CD8+ T cells sorted from blood, collected in a trial of the OX40 agonist ivuxolimab. The receptors stem from an adult with an advanced solid tumor such as melanoma, head and neck, liver or kidney cancer.

The CDR3 here is CAWSSRADTGELFF. In nucleotides, the CDR3 is TGTGCCTGGAGTTCGAGGGCGGACACCGGGGAGCTGTTTTTT. V and J are TRBV30 and TRBJ2-2; possible D gene TRBD2, 5 bases. Trimming took off 2 bases at V and 3 bases at J, with 10 bases between the two ends. This CDR3 comprises 14 residues. Germline V gives CDR1 GTSNPN, CDR2 SVGIG (reference sequence).

The rearrangement joins TRBV18 to TRBJ2-7; 7 positions agree with TRBD2. CDR3 length equals 14 residues. After removal of 6 bases from V and 5 bases from J, the junction contained 10 bases not matched to a gene. The germline CDR1 and CDR2 sequences are KGHSH and LQKENI. This chain's CDR3 is CASSPVGGTNEQYF. In DNA form, the CDR3 reads TGTGCCAGCTCCCCGGTGGGAGGGACGAACGAGCAGTACTTC. The full variable domain, completed using reference TRBV18 and TRBJ2-7, is NAGVMQNPRHLVRRRGQEARLRCSPMKGHSHVYWYRQLPEEGLKFMVYLQKENIIDESGMPKERFSAEFPKEGPSILRIQQVVRGDSAAYFCASSPVGGTNEQYFGPGTRLTVT.

The chain recombines TRBV7-9 with TRBJ1-5; 9 bases map to TRBD1. CDR1 is SEHNR, CDR2 FQNEAQ, per germline (reference sequence). J lost 2 bases, V lost 6 bases, and 5 bases had no gene match. This CDR3 contains 15 residues. Here the CDR3 DNA reads TGTGCCAGCAGTTCACAGGGGGCGGGCAATCAGCCCCAGCATTTT. Translated, it gives CASSSQGAGNQPQHF.

The gene calls are TRBV6-1 and TRBJ1-2; D ambiguous. The CDR3 has 15 residues. The germline V gene encodes CDR1 MNHNS and CDR2 SASEGT. Between the trimmed V and J ends, which lost 0 bases and 4 bases, there was a span of 12 bases. CDR3 DNA: TGTGCCAGCAGTGAAGCTATCATGGGGATCTATGGCTACACCTTC. Amino acid sequence: CASSEAIMGIYGYTF.

The chain couples TRBV28 to TRBJ1-4, with 10 bases aligning to TRBD1. This CDR3 comprises 15 residues. Germline loops: CDR1 MDHEN, CDR2 SYDVKM. J was trimmed by 10 bases and V by 8 bases; bases with no gene match: 13. The CDR3 loop is CASGSHGTGEGKLFF. Here the CDR3 DNA reads TGTGCCAGCGGATCCCATGGGACAGGGGAGGGAAAACTGTTTTTT.

This clone was seen once. Here the CDR3 reads CASSLQRTGDEQYF. The CDR3 DNA reads TGTGCCAGCAGCTTACAGAGGACAGGGGACGAGCAGTACTTC. This chain uses TRBV7-9 with TRBJ2-7; 9 positions match TRBD1. This CDR3 spans 14 amino acids. V shed 2 bases, J shed 5 bases, and the junction held 4 bases outside the gene matches. The V gene's germline CDR1 is SEHNR and CDR2 FQNEAQ (reference sequence).

CDR3 bases: TGCGCCAGCAGCCTTGGTGAGGAGGGCTTGGGGACCCAGTACTTC. Its protein is CASSLGEEGLGTQYF. This rearrangement joins TRBV5-1 to TRBJ2-5; weak D call: TRBD2 (6 bases). The CDR3 is made up of 15 amino acids. V gave up 4 bases and J gave up 7 bases, with 20 bases separating them. Germline V gene sequence: CDR1 SGHRS, CDR2 YFSETQ. Using reference TRBV5-1 and TRBJ2-5 for the parts outside the CDR3, the full variable domain is KAGVTQTPRYLIKTRGQQVTLSCSPISGHRSVSWYQQTPGQGLQFLFEYFSETQRNKGNFPGRFSGRQFSNSRSEMNVSTLELGDSALYLCASSLGEEGLGTQYFGPGTRLLVL.

This chain links TRBV29-1 with TRBJ2-3; no reliable D call. Per germline, CDR1 SQVTM and CDR2 ANQGSEA. V was clipped by 2 bases and J by 3 bases, with 3 bases between them. There are 11 residues in the CDR3. The DNA of the CDR3 is TGCAGCGTTGAACCGACAGATACGCAGTATTTT. Its translation: CSVEPTDTQYF.

V is TRBV6-5 and J is TRBJ2-3, with 7 bases identical to TRBD1. J lost 0 bases, V lost 4 bases, and 4 bases had no gene match. Germline V lookup: CDR1 MNHEY, CDR2 SVGAGI. The CDR3 totals 15 residues. DNA for the CDR3: TGTGCCAGCAGTTCCGGACAGGCCAGCACAGATACGCAGTATTTT. Translated, it gives CASSSGQASTDTQYF.

This clone was picked up one time. The chain employs TRBV7-9 and TRBJ1-2; 10 nucleotides line up with TRBD1. Losses at the gene ends were 1 base for V and 1 base for J; bases not matched to a gene: 0. CDR1 and CDR2 (germline): SEHNR, FQNEAQ (reference sequence). The CDR3 runs 15 residues. The CDR3 region is CASSLGTGGNYGYTF. CDR3 nucleotides: TGTGCCAGCAGCTTAGGGACAGGGGGTAACTATGGCTACACCTTC.

The J gene is TRBJ2-2, the V gene TRBV28; possible D gene TRBD1, 5 bases. The CDR3 is made up of 13 amino acids. Trimming left V 5 bases short and J 6 bases short, with 10 bases between. The germline gives CDR1 MDHEN, CDR2 SYDVKM. CDR3 amino acids: CASSGRVPGELFF. As DNA, the CDR3 is TGTGCCAGCAGTGGCAGGGTACCCGGGGAGCTGTTTTTT.

The rearrangement uses TRBV5-4 and TRBJ1-5; no clear D gene. This CDR3 contains 14 residues. Germline-derived CDR1 and CDR2 are SGHNT and YYREEE (reference sequence). Trimming removed 0 bases at V and 7 bases at J, with 11 bases between. The CDR3 DNA follows: TGTGCCAGCAGCTTGGCCGGCGCTCAGCAGCCCCAGCATTTT. Amino acids: CASSLAGAQQPQHF.

The chain employs TRBV4-3 and TRBJ1-5; a weak D match, TRBD1 (5 bases). The germline CDR1 and CDR2 sequences are LGHNA and YSLEER. Between the trimmed V and J ends, which lost 2 bases and 6 bases, there was a span of 17 bases. The CDR3 loop spans 16 amino acids. This chain's CDR3 is CASSQQTWGGVQPQHF. CDR3 nucleotides: TGCGCCAGCAGCCAACAAACCTGGGGCGGGGTTCAGCCCCAGCATTTT.